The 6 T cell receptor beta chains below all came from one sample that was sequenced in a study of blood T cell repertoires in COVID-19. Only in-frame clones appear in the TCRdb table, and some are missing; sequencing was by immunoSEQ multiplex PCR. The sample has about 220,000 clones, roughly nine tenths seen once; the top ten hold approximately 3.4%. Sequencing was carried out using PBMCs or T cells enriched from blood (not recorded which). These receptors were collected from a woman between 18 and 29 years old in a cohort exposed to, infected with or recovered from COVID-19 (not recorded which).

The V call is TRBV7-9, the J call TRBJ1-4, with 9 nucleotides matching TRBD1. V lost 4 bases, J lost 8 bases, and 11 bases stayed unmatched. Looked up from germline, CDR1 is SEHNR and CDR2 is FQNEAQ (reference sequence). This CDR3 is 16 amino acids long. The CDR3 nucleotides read TGTGCCAGCAGCTACACGATACAGGGGGCTGGGGAAAAACTGTTTTTT. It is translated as CASSYTIQGAGEKLFF. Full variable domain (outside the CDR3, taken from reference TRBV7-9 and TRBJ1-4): DTGVSQNPRHKITKRGQNVTFRCDPISEHNRLYWYRQTLGQGPEFLTYFQNEAQLEKSRLLSDRFSAERPKGSFSTLEIQRTEQGDSAMYLCASSYTIQGAGEKLFFGSGTQLSVL.

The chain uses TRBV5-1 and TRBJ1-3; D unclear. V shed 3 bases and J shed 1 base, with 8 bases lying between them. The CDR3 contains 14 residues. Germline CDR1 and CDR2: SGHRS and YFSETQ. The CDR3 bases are TGCGCCAGCAGCTCCGGGGAATCTGGAAACACCATATATTTT. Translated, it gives CASSSGESGNTIYF.

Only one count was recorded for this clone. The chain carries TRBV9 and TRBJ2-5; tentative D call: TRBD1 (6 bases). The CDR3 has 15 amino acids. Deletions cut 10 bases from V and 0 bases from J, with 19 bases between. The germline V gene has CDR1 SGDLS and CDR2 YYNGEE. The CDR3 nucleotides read TGTGCCTCATCAAGGGGGACGGTGAACCAAGAGACCCAGTACTTC. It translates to CASSRGTVNQETQYF. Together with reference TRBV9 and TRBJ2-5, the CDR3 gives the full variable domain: DSGVTQTPKHLITATGQRVTLRCSPRSGDLSVYWYQQSLDQGLQFLIQYYNGEERAKGNILERFSAQQFPDLHSELNLSSLELGDSALYFCASSRGTVNQETQYFGPGTRLLVL.

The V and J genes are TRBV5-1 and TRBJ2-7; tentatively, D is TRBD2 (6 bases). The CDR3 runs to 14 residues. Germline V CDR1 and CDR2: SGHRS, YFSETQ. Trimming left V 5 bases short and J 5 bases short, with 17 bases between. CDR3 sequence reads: CASSRTRESHEQYF. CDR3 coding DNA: TGCGCCAGCAGTCGGACCCGGGAGAGCCACGAGCAGTACTTC.

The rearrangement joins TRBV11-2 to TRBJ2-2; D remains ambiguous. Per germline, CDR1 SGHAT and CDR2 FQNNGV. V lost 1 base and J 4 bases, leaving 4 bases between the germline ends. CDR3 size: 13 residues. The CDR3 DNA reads TGTGCCAGCAGCTTAGTGAGCACCGGGGAGCTGTTTTTT. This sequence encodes CASSLVSTGELFF.

CDR3 protein: CASSGGAPETQYF. The CDR3 nucleotides are TGTGCCAGCAGCGGGGGGGCCCCCGAGACCCAGTACTTC. The rearrangement joins TRBV3-1 (or the pseudogene TRBV3-2) to TRBJ2-5; D is possibly TRBD2 (7 bases). The germline V and J ends were trimmed by 5 bases and 5 bases, with 12 bases remaining between them. The CDR3 spans 13 residues. CDR1 is LGHDT and CDR2 is YNNKEL in the germline V gene (reference sequence).